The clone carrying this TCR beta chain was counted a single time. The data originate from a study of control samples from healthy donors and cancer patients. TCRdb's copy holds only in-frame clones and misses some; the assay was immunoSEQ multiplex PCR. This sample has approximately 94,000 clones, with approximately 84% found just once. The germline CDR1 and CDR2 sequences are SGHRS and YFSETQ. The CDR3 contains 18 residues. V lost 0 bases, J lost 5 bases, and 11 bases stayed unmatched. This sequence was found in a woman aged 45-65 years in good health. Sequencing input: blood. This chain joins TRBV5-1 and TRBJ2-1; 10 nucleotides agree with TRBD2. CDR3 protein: CASSLAFSGGASHNEQFF. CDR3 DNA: TGCGCCAGCAGCTTGGCTTTCAGCGGGGGGGCGAGTCACAATGAGCAGTTCTTC.